This record looks at one T cell receptor beta chain sequence and its context. Its antigen remains unknown. The sample originates from a study of cytomegalovirus exposure and HLA in healthy donors. Germline CDR1 is SGHVS and CDR2 is FQNEAQ. V was cut by 0 bases and J by 2 bases, with 11 bases left in between. CDR3 length: 16 residues. The PCR used 60 Vbeta and 13 Jbeta primers. Some clones are missing from TCRdb's copy, which holds only in-frame ones; the method was immunoSEQ multiplex PCR. The repertoire consists of around 94,000 clones, with roughly 80% occurring once and the leading ten covering 3.5% to 5.5%. Study outcomes and limitations: Cytomegalovirus-associated TCR beta chains were listed, numbering roughly 150.

V is TRBV7-8 and J is TRBJ1-3; no clear D gene. Sequenced: PBMCs. This TCR was recovered from a middle-aged woman in good health and CMV-seropositive. The CDR3 is CASSLAINGAGNTIYF. The CDR3, as DNA: TGTGCCAGCAGCTTAGCCATTAACGGGGCTGGAAACACCATATATTTT.